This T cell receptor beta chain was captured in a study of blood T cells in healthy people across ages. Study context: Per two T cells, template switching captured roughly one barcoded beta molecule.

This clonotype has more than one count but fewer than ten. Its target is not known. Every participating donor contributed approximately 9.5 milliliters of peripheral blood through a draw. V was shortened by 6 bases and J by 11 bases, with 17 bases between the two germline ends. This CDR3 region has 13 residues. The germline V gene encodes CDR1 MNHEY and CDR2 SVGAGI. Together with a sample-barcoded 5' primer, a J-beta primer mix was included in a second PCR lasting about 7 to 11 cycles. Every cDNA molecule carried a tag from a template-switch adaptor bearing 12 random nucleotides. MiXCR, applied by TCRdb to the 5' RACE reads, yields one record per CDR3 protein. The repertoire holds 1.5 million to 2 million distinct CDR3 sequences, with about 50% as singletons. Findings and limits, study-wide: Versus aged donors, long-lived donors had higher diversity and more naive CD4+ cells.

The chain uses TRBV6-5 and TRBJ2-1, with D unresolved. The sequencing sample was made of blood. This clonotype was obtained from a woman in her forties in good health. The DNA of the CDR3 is TGTGCCAGCAGCCGACCTGGTGGGGATAAGCAGTTCTTC. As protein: CASSRPGGDKQFF.